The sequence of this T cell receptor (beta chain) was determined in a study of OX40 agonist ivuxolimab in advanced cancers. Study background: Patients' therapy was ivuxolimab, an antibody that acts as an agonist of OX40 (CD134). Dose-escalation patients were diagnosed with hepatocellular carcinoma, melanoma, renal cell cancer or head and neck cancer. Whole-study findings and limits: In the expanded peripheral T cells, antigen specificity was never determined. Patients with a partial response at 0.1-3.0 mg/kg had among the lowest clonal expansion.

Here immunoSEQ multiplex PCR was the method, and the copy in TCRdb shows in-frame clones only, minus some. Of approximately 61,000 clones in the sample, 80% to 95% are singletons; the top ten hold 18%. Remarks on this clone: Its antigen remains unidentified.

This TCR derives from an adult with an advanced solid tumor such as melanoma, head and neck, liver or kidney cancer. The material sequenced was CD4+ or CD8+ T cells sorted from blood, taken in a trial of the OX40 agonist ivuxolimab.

CDR3: CASSNQYSNQPQHF. The CDR3 region has the DNA TGTGCCAGCAGTAATCAGTATAGCAATCAGCCCCAGCATTTT. The chain couples TRBV28 to TRBJ1-5; D is unclear. There are 14 residues in the CDR3. V was shortened by 5 bases and J by 0 bases, with 8 bases between the two germline ends. Looked up from germline, CDR1 is MDHEN and CDR2 is SYDVKM.